Listed below are T cell receptor beta chains from one sample, sequenced in a study of T-cell reconstitution after alpha-beta-depleted transplantation in children. One entry per CDR3 protein results from TCRdb running MiXCR on the PCR reads. Counted here are approximately 210,000 distinct CDR3 sequences, roughly 15% occurring once; the ten biggest clones make up over 10%. Sequencing was performed on PBMCs from the stem cell graft donor, taken from the stem cell graft. Receptor source: a human donor who donated a stem cell graft to a child with acute lymphoblastic leukemia. CDR3s include the opening cysteine and the closing phenylalanine or tryptophan. D genes are given only for firm matches. The listing skips clone size in some rows; elsewhere it reads once, few, many or a size class.

abundance | j_gene | v_gene | d_gene | len | CDR3aa | CDR3nt
many | TRBJ2-4 | TRBV5-1 | . | 14 | CASSAWTERDIQYF | TGCGCCAGCAGCGCGTGGACAGAAAGGGACATTCAGTACTTC
. | TRBJ2-1 | TRBV20-1 | TRBD1 | 14 | CSASLGTGYNEQFF | TGCAGTGCTAGTCTCGGGACAGGGTACAATGAGCAGTTCTTC
few | TRBJ2-6 | TRBV7-2 | . | 15 | CASSLGGAGANVLTF | TGTGCCAGCAGCTTAGGCGGGGCTGGGGCCAACGTCCTGACTTTC
. | TRBJ1-3 | TRBV5-1 | . | 17 | CASSLAGPNYSGNTIYF | TGCGCCAGCAGCTTGGCAGGACCCAACTACTCTGGAAACACCATATATTTT
many | TRBJ1-4 | TRBV12-3/TRBV12-4 | . | 14 | CASSLGGNGEKLFF | TGTGCCAGCAGTTTAGGCGGCAATGGAGAAAAACTGTTTTTT
. | TRBJ1-1 | TRBV2 | . | 14 | CASGRDGLNTEAFF | TGTGCCAGCGGCCGTGATGGACTGAACACTGAAGCTTTCTTT
many | TRBJ2-7 | TRBV3-1 | . | 14 | CASSHYRSSYEQYF | TGTGCCAGCAGCCACTACAGAAGTTCCTACGAGCAGTACTTC
many | TRBJ2-1 | TRBV5-1 | TRBD2 | 16 | CASSLDGTSGKNEQFF | TGCGCCAGCAGCTTGGATGGGACTAGCGGGAAGAATGAGCAGTTCTTC
many | TRBJ2-1 | TRBV20-1 | . | 15 | CSARDPAHTYNEQFF | TGCAGTGCTAGAGATCCCGCGCATACCTACAATGAGCAGTTCTTC
many | TRBJ2-5 | TRBV7-9 | . | 16 | CASYAVGVAGQETQYF | TGTGCCAGCTACGCCGTCGGTGTAGCAGGCCAAGAGACCCAGTACTTC
many | TRBJ2-7 | TRBV5-1 | TRBD1 | 15 | CASSWRTGVIHEQYF | TGCGCCAGCAGCTGGCGGACAGGGGTAATCCACGAGCAGTACTTC
many | TRBJ2-1 | TRBV6-5 | TRBD2 | 16 | CASSATSGPSYNEQFF | TGTGCCAGCAGCGCGACTAGCGGGCCGTCCTACAATGAGCAGTTCTTC
many | TRBJ1-1 | TRBV5-1 | TRBD1 | 13 | CASSVGTASEAFF | TGCGCCAGCAGCGTTGGGACAGCCTCAGAAGCTTTCTTT
. | TRBJ1-1 | TRBV5-1 | . | 14 | CASSLGDRNTEAFF | TGCGCCAGCAGCTTGGGGGATAGGAACACTGAAGCTTTCTTT
. | TRBJ2-5 | TRBV29-1 | . | 12 | CSADSGRETQYF | TGCAGCGCGGATAGCGGTAGGGAGACCCAGTACTTC
many | TRBJ2-7 | TRBV6-5 | . | 11 | CASSYSGEQYF | TGTGCCAGCAGTTACAGCGGGGAGCAGTACTTC
many | TRBJ2-3 | TRBV11-2 | . | 16 | CASSPRSSGYTDTQYF | TGTGCCAGCAGCCCTCGAAGTAGCGGTTACACAGATACGCAGTATTTT
many | TRBJ2-1 | TRBV6-5 | TRBD2 | 15 | CASSLMREGNNEQFF | TGTGCCAGCAGTTTGATGCGGGAGGGAAACAATGAGCAGTTCTTC
many | TRBJ2-7 | TRBV7-2 | . | 15 | CASSLVASWTYEQYF | TGTGCCAGCAGCTTAGTGGCTAGCTGGACCTACGAGCAGTACTTC
many | TRBJ2-7 | TRBV12-3/TRBV12-4 | TRBD1 | 14 | CASSSSRGISEQYF | TGTGCCAGCAGTTCTTCCAGGGGGATCAGTGAGCAGTACTTC
many | TRBJ2-1 | TRBV25-1 | TRBD2 | 18 | CASSDRTSGRGGYNEQFF | TGTGCCAGCAGTGATCGGACTAGCGGGAGAGGGGGCTACAATGAGCAGTTCTTC
many | TRBJ2-1 | TRBV5-1 | . | 13 | CASTSSIHNEQFF | TGCGCCAGCACCTCTTCCATCCACAATGAGCAGTTCTTC
. | TRBJ2-7 | TRBV12-3/TRBV12-4 | . | 15 | CASSQTGNPSYEQYF | TGTGCCAGCAGTCAAACAGGGAACCCTTCCTACGAGCAGTACTTC
many | TRBJ2-5 | TRBV12-3/TRBV12-4 | TRBD1 | 13 | CASSSDRGETQYF | TGTGCCAGCAGTTCGGACAGGGGGGAGACCCAGTACTTC
. | TRBJ1-2 | TRBV7-2 | . | 14 | CASSPRDGVWGYTF | TGTGCCAGCAGCCCCAGGGACGGCGTCTGGGGCTACACCTTC
many | TRBJ1-6 | TRBV7-2 | TRBD1 | 14 | CASSLTGHNSPLHF | TGTGCCAGCAGCTTGACAGGGCATAATTCACCCCTCCACTTT
many | TRBJ2-7 | TRBV5-6 | TRBD2 | 21 | CASSLNGPTKLAGVSFHEQYF | TGTGCCAGCAGCTTAAATGGGCCGACCAAATTAGCGGGAGTAAGTTTCCACGAGCAGTACTTC
. | TRBJ2-3 | TRBV12-3/TRBV12-4 | . | 18 | CTSSPFPPGMGSTDTQYF | TGTACCAGCAGTCCCTTCCCCCCGGGGATGGGGAGCACAGATACGCAGTATTTT
few | TRBJ1-1 | TRBV30 | . | 13 | CAWSGRGMTEAFF | TGTGCCTGGAGTGGTAGGGGTATGACTGAAGCTTTCTTT
. | TRBJ2-5 | TRBV7-2 | . | 14 | CASSRATGGETQYF | TGTGCCAGCAGCCGAGCGACAGGCGGCGAGACCCAGTACTTC
many | TRBJ2-7 | TRBV29-1 | . | 14 | CSVEDRAIPYEQYF | TGCAGCGTTGAAGACAGGGCCATCCCCTACGAGCAGTACTTC
many | TRBJ2-3 | TRBV25-1 | . | 14 | CASSDSPSTDTQYF | TGTGCCAGCAGTGACAGTCCTAGCACAGATACGCAGTATTTT
few | TRBJ2-7 | TRBV5-5 | TRBD2 | 14 | CASSSLAGYYEQYF | TGTGCCAGCAGCTCCTTAGCGGGCTACTACGAGCAGTACTTC
many | TRBJ2-1 | TRBV5-1 | . | 15 | CASSPDRNLNNEQFF | TGCGCCAGCAGCCCGGACAGAAATTTAAACAATGAGCAGTTCTTC
many | TRBJ1-2 | TRBV6-8 | TRBD1 | 13 | CASSHDRDYGYTF | TGTGCCAGCAGTCACGACAGGGACTATGGCTACACCTTC
. | TRBJ1-5 | TRBV20-1 | . | 15 | CSARVGANSNQPQHF | TGCAGTGCTAGAGTTGGGGCAAATAGCAATCAGCCCCAGCATTTT
many | TRBJ2-6 | TRBV4-2 | . | 16 | CASSQDRSSGANVLTF | TGTGCCAGCAGCCAAGATCGAAGCTCTGGGGCCAACGTCCTGACTTTC
many | TRBJ1-1 | TRBV11-2 | TRBD1 | 13 | CASKETGRTEAFF | TGTGCCAGCAAGGAGACAGGGAGGACTGAAGCTTTCTTT
. | TRBJ2-7 | TRBV5-1 | . | 14 | CASSFSTETYEQYF | TGCGCCAGCAGCTTTTCGACCGAGACCTACGAGCAGTACTTC
many | TRBJ2-1 | TRBV4-2 | TRBD2 | 15 | CASSQGLAPNNEQFF | TGTGCCAGCAGCCAAGGACTAGCGCCCAACAATGAGCAGTTCTTC
. | TRBJ1-2 | TRBV20-1 | . | 16 | CSARLKGQNRPYGYTF | TGCAGTGCTAGATTGAAAGGACAGAATCGCCCCTATGGCTACACCTTC
many | TRBJ2-1 | TRBV11-2 | . | 16 | CASSAGTARSYNEQFF | TGTGCCAGCAGCGCGGGGACAGCCCGCTCCTACAATGAGCAGTTCTTC